The clone carrying this T cell receptor beta chain was seen ten or more times. The target antigen is unknown. The CDR3 sequence is 14 residues long. Germline V gene sequence: CDR1 SGDLS, CDR2 YYNGEE. J lost 5 bases, V lost 4 bases, and 6 bases had no gene match. The source of the sample is a study of T cells after posttransplantation cyclophosphamide. Broader study findings: After PTCy, TRB diversity resembled that of CNI/methotrexate controls.

Sequencing used immunoSEQ multiplex PCR; TCRdb keeps in-frame clones, though not all of them. The sample presents 30,000 to 40,000 clones, none singletons. The clonotype was recovered from a man between 50 and 59 years old in good health, CMV-negative, and a related stem cell transplant donor. The chain is built from TRBV9 and TRBJ2-1; 7 bases are a match to TRBD1. The sequencing sample was made of PBMCs. The CDR3: CASSPGQAHNEQFF. In DNA form, the CDR3 reads TGTGCCAGCAGCCCTGGACAGGCTCACAATGAGCAGTTCTTC. The full variable domain, rest sourced from reference TRBV9 and TRBJ2-1, is DSGVTQTPKHLITATGQRVTLRCSPRSGDLSVYWYQQSLDQGLQFLIQYYNGEERAKGNILERFSAQQFPDLHSELNLSSLELGDSALYFCASSPGQAHNEQFFGPGTRLTVL.